Each of the 15 T cell receptor beta chains below was sequenced from the same sample in a study of cytomegalovirus exposure and HLA in healthy donors (dated by TCRdb to 2016 to 2017). Receptors were amplified or captured by the immunoSEQ multiplex PCR assay. Here the immuneACCESS table is served through TCRdb, limited to in-frame sequences with V and J called. Missing clones are a known gap in these copies; in checked studies unresolved V genes cover under half, and the rest lacks a known reason. This sample holds 150,000 to 200,000 clones; around four fifths were observed only once. The ten largest make up 2% to 2.5% of the sample. Input material: PBMCs. Every receptor here comes from a man in his thirties or forties in good health and CMV-seropositive.

The rearrangement links TRBV6-5 to TRBJ2-7; 9 nucleotides match TRBD2. After removal of 2 bases from V and 3 bases from J, the junction contained 5 bases not matched to a gene. Germline CDR1 MNHEY, CDR2 SVGAGI. CDR3 length: 15 residues. The CDR3 is CASSYIGAGGYEQYF. The DNA of the CDR3 is TGTGCCAGCAGTTACATTGGAGCGGGGGGCTACGAGCAGTACTTC.

The V and J genes are TRBV13 and TRBJ2-3; 7 positions match TRBD2. The CDR3 is 16 amino acids. CDR1 and CDR2 (germline): PRHDT, FYEKMQ (reference sequence). Trimming at V came to 5 bases and at J to 6 bases, leaving 14 bases not matched to a gene. CDR3 sequence (DNA): TGTGCCAGCAGCCTGCCGACTAGCAGACTTGGGGATACGCAGTATTTT. Translating gives CASSLPTSRLGDTQYF.

This chain uses TRBV21-1 with TRBJ2-5; TRBD1 reflects the table's D call only, with no check against the DNA. TRBV21-1 is a pseudogene. The CDR3 has 16 residues. The CDR3 DNA sequence: TGTGCCAGCAGCAAAGTGACTCAAGGGGGCCAAGAGACCCAGTACTTC. It encodes CASSKVTQGGQETQYF.

V and J are TRBV7-9 and TRBJ2-7, with D perhaps TRBD1 (6 bases). V lost 0 bases and J 2 bases, leaving 11 bases between the germline ends. This CDR3 region has 15 residues. Germline CDR1 SEHNR, CDR2 FQNEAQ (reference sequence). This chain's CDR3 is CASSLAPTGTYEQYF. DNA of the CDR3: TGTGCCAGCAGCTTAGCCCCGACAGGAACCTACGAGCAGTACTTC.

This clone occurred a few times. The V gene is TRBV2, the J gene TRBJ2-7; no clear D. The germline V and J ends were trimmed by 1 base and 0 bases, with 7 bases remaining between them. Germline assignment: CDR1 SNHLY and CDR2 FYNNEI. The CDR3 is made up of 14 amino acids. For the CDR3, the DNA is TGTGCCAGCAGTGAAGAGAACAGCTCCTACGAGCAGTACTTC. Protein product: CASSEENSSYEQYF. Based on the CDR3 plus reference TRBV2 and TRBJ2-7, the full variable domain is EPEVTQTPSHQVTQMGQEVILRCVPISNHLYFYWYRQILGQKVEFLVSFYNNEISEKSEIFDDQFSVERPDGSNFTLKIRSTKLEDSAMYFCASSEENSSYEQYFGPGTRLTVT.

This chain links TRBV10-3 with TRBJ2-5, with 9 bases matching TRBD1. This CDR3 contains 13 residues. The V gene end was trimmed by 6 bases and the J gene end by 1 base; junction bases not matched to a gene: 0. The germline V gene encodes CDR1 ENHRY and CDR2 SYGVKD. The CDR3 loop reads CAIRDRGQETQYF. In DNA, the CDR3 is TGTGCCATCAGGGACAGGGGCCAAGAGACCCAGTACTTC.

The V call is TRBV2, the J call TRBJ1-4; 10 nucleotides align to TRBD1. After removal of 5 bases from V and 11 bases from J, the junction contained 5 bases not matched to a gene. CDR1 and CDR2 from the germline V gene are SNHLY and FYNNEI. The CDR3 has 13 amino acids. The CDR3 DNA is TGTGCCAGCAGTCCCGGGACAGGGGTTAAACTGTTTTTT. Protein: CASSPGTGVKLFF.

This clone has a handful of counts. V usage is TRBV5-1 and J usage is TRBJ1-5; D call uncertain. The CDR3 contains 15 residues. CDR1 is SGHRS, CDR2 YFSETQ, per germline. The germline V and J ends were trimmed by 0 bases and 2 bases, with 9 bases remaining between them. The CDR3 nucleotides read TGCGCCAGCAGCTTGGATGCGTTTGGCAATCAGCCCCAGCATTTT. It codes for CASSLDAFGNQPQHF.

The chain uses TRBV2 and TRBJ2-3; D gene ambiguous. V was shortened by 0 bases and J by 3 bases, with 7 bases between the two germline ends. This CDR3 comprises 14 residues. Germline V gene lookup returns CDR1 SNHLY and CDR2 FYNNEI. As DNA, the CDR3 is TGTGCCAGCAGTGAAGCGTACAGAACAGATACGCAGTATTTT. Amino acid sequence: CASSEAYRTDTQYF.

The rearrangement uses TRBV6-5 and TRBJ2-7, with D perhaps TRBD1 (6 bases). The germline gives CDR1 MNHEY, CDR2 SVGAGI. The V and J ends lost 6 bases and 0 bases respectively, with 6 bases between them. The CDR3 extends over 12 amino acids. As DNA, the CDR3 is TGTGCCAGCAGGGGGGCCTCCTACGAGCAGTACTTC. As protein: CASRGASYEQYF.

V usage is TRBV7-9 and J usage is TRBJ1-1, with 12 bases matching TRBD1. V shed 4 bases and J 5 bases; nucleotides not matched to a gene: 8. The germline gives CDR1 SEHNR, CDR2 FQNEAQ (reference sequence). The CDR3 is 16 amino acids. For the CDR3, the DNA is TGTGCCAGCAGCTCCGGCGGGACAGGGGGCTGGACTGAAGCTTTCTTT. This codes for CASSSGGTGGWTEAFF.

CDR3 protein: CASSDTTSGGRDTQYF. CDR3 in DNA: TGTGCCAGCAGCGACACCACTAGCGGGGGGAGGGATACGCAGTATTTT. The rearrangement joins TRBV9 to TRBJ2-3; 12 bases map to TRBD2. The CDR3 is 16 amino acids. V was pared by 3 bases and J by 6 bases, with 8 bases of the junction left unmatched. Germline V gene lookup returns CDR1 SGDLS and CDR2 YYNGEE.

The V gene is TRBV9, the J gene TRBJ1-4; D not resolved. The germline V gene encodes CDR1 SGDLS and CDR2 YYNGEE. Trimming took off 4 bases at V and 2 bases at J, with 12 bases between the two ends. The CDR3 has 15 residues. DNA for the CDR3: TGTGCCAGCAGCTCCGACATCGTGACTAATGAAAAACTGTTTTTT. Residues: CASSSDIVTNEKLFF. Based on the CDR3 plus reference TRBV9 and TRBJ1-4, the full variable domain is DSGVTQTPKHLITATGQRVTLRCSPRSGDLSVYWYQQSLDQGLQFLIQYYNGEERAKGNILERFSAQQFPDLHSELNLSSLELGDSALYFCASSSDIVTNEKLFFGSGTQLSVL.

The chain carries TRBV4-3 and TRBJ2-7, with D tentatively TRBD2 (5 bases). Germline assignment: CDR1 LGHNA and CDR2 YSLEER. CDR3 length: 14 residues. Between the trimmed V and J ends, which lost 4 bases and 3 bases, there was a span of 13 bases. In DNA form, the CDR3 reads TGCGCCAGCAGCCCCGGAAGGGCGGGCTACGAGCAGTACTTC. This translates into CASSPGRAGYEQYF.

The V call is TRBV6-4, the J call TRBJ2-3; TRBD1 agrees at 8 bases. The CDR3 length is 14 residues. V shed 6 bases, J shed 5 bases, and the junction held 7 bases outside the gene matches. Germline CDR1 MRHNA, CDR2 SNTAGT. The CDR3 nucleotides are TGTGCCAGCAGGCGACAGGGGCCGCTAGATACGCAGTATTTT. The encoded protein is CASRRQGPLDTQYF.